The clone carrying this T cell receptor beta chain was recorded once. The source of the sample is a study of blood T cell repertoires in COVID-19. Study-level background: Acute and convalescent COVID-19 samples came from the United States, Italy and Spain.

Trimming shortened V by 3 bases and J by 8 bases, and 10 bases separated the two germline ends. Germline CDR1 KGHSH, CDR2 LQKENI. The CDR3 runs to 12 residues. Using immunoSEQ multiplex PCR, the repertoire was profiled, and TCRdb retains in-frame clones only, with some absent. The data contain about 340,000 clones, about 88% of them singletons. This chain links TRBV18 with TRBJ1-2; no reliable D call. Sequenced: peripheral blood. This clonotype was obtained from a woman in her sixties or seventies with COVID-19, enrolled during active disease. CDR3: CASSPATEGYTF. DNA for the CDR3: TGTGCCAGCTCACCCGCGACGGAGGGCTACACCTTC.